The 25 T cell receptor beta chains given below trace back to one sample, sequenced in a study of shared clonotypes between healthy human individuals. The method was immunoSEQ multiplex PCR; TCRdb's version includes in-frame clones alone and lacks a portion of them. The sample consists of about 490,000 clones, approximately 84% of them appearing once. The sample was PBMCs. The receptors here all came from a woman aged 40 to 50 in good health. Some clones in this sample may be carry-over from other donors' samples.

CDR3 amino acids: CASSPGGQDEQFF. DNA of the CDR3: TGTGCCAGCAGCCCGGGAGGGCAGGATGAGCAGTTCTTC. The chain carries TRBV28 and TRBJ2-1, with 8 bases identical to TRBD2. The CDR3 is made up of 13 amino acids. Germline V gene sequence: CDR1 MDHEN, CDR2 SYDVKM. V lost 6 bases and J lost 8; bases outside the gene matches: 6.

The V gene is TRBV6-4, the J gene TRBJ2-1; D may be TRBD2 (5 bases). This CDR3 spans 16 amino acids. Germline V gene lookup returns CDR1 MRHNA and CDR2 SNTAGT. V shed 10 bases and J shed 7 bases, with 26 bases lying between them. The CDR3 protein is CATTLTVVGGGNEQFF. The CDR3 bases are TGTGCCACCACCTTAACTGTGGTTGGAGGTGGGAATGAGCAGTTCTTC.

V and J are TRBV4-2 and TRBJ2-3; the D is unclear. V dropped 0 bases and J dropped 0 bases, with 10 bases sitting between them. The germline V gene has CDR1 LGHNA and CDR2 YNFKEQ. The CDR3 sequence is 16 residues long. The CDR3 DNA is TGTGCCAGCAGCCAAGAACCAGACGCTAGCACAGATACGCAGTATTTT. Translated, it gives CASSQEPDASTDTQYF.

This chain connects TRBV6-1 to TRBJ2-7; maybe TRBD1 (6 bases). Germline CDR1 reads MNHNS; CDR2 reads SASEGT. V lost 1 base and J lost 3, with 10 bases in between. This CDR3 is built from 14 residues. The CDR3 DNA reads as TGTGCCAGCAGTGAAGGTACAGGGCGCTACGAGCAGTACTTC. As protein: CASSEGTGRYEQYF.

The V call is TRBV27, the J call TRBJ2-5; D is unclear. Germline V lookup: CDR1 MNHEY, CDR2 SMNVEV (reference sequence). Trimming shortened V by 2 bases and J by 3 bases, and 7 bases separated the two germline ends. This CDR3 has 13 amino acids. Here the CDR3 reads CASSLRGEETQYF. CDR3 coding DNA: TGTGCCAGCAGTTTACGTGGTGAAGAGACCCAGTACTTC.

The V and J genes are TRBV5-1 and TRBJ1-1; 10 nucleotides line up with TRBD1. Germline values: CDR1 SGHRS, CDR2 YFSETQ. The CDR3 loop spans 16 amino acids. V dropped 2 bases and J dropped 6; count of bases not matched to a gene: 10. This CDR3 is CASSLNPGQGMAEAFF. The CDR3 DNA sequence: TGCGCCAGCAGCTTAAACCCGGGACAGGGGATGGCTGAAGCTTTCTTT.

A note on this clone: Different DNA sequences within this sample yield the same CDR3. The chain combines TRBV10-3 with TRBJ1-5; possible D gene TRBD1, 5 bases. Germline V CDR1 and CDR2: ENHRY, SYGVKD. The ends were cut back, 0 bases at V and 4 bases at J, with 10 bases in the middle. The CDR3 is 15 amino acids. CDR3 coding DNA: TGTGCCATCAGTGAGTCTAGGGCAGGGAATCAGCCCCAGCATTTT. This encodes CAISESRAGNQPQHF.

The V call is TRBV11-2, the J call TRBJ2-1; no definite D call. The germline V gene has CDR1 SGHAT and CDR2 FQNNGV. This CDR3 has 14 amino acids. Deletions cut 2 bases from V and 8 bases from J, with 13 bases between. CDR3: CASSLYPAWDEQFF. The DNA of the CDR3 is TGTGCCAGCAGCTTATATCCGGCCTGGGATGAGCAGTTCTTC.

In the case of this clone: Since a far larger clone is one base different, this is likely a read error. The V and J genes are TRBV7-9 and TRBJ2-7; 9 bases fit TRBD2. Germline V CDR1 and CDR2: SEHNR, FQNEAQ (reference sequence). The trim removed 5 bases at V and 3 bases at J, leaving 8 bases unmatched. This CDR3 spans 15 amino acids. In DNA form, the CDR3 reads TGTGCCAGCAGCCCCGGACTAGCGTACTACTACGAGCAGTACTTC. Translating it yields CASSPGLAYYYEQYF.

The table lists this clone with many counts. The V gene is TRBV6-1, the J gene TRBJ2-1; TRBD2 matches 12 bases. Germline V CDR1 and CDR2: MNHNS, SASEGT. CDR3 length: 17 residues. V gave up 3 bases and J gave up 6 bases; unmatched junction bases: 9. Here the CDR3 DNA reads TGTGCCAGCAGTGACACCGGACTAGCGGGGCGGGGCAATGAGCAGTTCTTC. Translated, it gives CASSDTGLAGRGNEQFF.

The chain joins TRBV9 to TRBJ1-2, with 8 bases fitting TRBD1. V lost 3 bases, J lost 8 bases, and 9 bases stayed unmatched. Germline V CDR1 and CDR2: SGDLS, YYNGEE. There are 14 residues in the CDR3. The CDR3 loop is CASSEGQGSRGYTF. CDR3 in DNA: TGTGCCAGCAGCGAAGGACAGGGTTCGAGGGGCTACACCTTC. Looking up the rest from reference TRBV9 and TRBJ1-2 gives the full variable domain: DSGVTQTPKHLITATGQRVTLRCSPRSGDLSVYWYQQSLDQGLQFLIQYYNGEERAKGNILERFSAQQFPDLHSELNLSSLELGDSALYFCASSEGQGSRGYTFGSGTRLTVV.

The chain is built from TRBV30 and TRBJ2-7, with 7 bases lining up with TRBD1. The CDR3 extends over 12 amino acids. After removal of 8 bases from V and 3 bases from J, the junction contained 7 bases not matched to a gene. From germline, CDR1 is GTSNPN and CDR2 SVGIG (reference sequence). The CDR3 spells CAGRDSRYEQYF. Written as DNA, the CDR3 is TGTGCCGGCCGGGACAGCCGCTACGAGCAGTACTTC.

CDR3 sequence: CASSLVPRGGQETQYF. Written as DNA, the CDR3 is TGCGCCAGCAGCTTGGTCCCGCGCGGGGGCCAAGAGACCCAGTACTTC. The chain recombines TRBV5-1 with TRBJ2-5; 7 nucleotides align to TRBD2. V lost 0 bases and J lost 1; bases outside the gene matches: 6. The CDR3 totals 16 residues. The germline V gene has CDR1 SGHRS and CDR2 YFSETQ.

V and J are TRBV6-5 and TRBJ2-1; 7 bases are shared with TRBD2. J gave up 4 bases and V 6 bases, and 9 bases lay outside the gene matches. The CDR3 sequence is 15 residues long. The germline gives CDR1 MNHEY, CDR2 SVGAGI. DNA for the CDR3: TGTGCCAGCAGCCGATCGGGAGGTCCGTACAATGAGCAGTTCTTC. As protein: CASSRSGGPYNEQFF.

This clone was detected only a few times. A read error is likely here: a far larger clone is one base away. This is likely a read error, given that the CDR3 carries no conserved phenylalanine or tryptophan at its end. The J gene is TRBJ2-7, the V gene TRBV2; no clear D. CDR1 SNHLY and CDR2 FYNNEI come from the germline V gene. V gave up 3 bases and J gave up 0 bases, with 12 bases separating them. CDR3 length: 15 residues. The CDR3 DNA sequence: TGTGCCAGCAGTGACCGTTCTACATTCTCCTACGAGCAGTACTCC. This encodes CASSDRSTFSYEQYS.

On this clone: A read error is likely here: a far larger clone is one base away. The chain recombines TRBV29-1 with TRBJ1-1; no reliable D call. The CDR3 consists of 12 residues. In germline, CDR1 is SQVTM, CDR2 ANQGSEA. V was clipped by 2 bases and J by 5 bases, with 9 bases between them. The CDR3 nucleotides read TGCAGCGTTGAACGGGTCAGAACTGAAGCTTTCTTT. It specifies CSVERVRTEAFF.

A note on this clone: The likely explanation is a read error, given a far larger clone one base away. The CDR3 DNA is TGCAGCGTTGCCTGGACGAACTATGGCTACACCTTC. It yields the protein CSVAWTNYGYTF. V is TRBV29-1 and J is TRBJ1-2, with no clear D. Germline V lookup: CDR1 SQVTM, CDR2 ANQGSEA. Trimming cost V 4 bases and J 2 bases, with 8 bases left between them. This CDR3 is 12 amino acids long. Looking up the rest from reference TRBV29-1 and TRBJ1-2 gives the full variable domain: SAVISQKPSRDICQRGTSLTIQCQVDSQVTMMFWYRQQPGQSLTLIATANQGSEATYESGFVIDKFPISRPNLTFSTLTVSNMSPEDSSIYLCSVAWTNYGYTFGSGTRLTVV.

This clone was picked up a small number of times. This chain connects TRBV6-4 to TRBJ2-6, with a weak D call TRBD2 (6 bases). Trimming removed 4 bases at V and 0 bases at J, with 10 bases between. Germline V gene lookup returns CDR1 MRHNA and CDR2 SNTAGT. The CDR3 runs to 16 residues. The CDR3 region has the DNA TGTGCCAGCAGTGGCGGGGAGGCCTCTGGGGCCAACGTCCTGACTTTC. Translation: CASSGGEASGANVLTF.

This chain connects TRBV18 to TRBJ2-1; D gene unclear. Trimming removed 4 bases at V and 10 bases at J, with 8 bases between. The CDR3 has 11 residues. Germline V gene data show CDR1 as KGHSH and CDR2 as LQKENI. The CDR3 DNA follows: TGTGCCAGCTCACAAAAAAGAGAGCAGTTCTTC. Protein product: CASSQKREQFF.

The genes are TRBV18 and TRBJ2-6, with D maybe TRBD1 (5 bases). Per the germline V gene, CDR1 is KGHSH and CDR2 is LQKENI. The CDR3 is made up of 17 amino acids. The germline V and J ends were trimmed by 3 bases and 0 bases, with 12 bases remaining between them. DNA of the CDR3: TGTGCCAGCTCACCGGTAGACAGTCGCTCTGGGGCCAACGTCCTGACTTTC. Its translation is CASSPVDSRSGANVLTF.

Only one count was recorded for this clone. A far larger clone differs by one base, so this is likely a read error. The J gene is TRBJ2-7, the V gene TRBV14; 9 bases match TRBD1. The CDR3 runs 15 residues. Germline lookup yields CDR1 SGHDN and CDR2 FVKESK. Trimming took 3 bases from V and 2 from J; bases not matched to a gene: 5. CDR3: CASSHGTGWTYEQYF. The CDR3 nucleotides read TGTGCCAGCAGCCACGGGACAGGGTGGACCTACGAGCAGTACTTC.

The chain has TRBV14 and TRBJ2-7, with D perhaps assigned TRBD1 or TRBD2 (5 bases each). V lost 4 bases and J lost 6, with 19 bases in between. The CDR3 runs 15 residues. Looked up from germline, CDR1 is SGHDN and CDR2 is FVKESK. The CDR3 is CASSRTRGARSEQYF. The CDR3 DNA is TGTGCCAGCAGCCGAACACGAGGGGCGCGGAGCGAGCAGTACTTC.

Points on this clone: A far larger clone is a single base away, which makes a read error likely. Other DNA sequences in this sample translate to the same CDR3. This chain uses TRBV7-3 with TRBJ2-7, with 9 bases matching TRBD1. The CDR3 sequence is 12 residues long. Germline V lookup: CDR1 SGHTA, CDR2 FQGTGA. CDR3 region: CARQGEDYEQYF. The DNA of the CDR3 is TGTGCTAGACAGGGGGAGGACTACGAGCAGTACTTC.

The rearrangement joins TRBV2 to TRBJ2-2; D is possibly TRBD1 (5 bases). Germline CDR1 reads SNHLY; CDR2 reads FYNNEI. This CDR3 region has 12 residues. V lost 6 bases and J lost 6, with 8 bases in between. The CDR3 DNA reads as TGTGCCAGCAGACTGACAGCCGGGGAGCTGTTTTTT. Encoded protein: CASRLTAGELFF.

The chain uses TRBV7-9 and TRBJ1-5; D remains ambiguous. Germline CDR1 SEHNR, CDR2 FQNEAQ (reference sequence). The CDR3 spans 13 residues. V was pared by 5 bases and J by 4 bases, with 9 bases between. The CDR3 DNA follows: TGTGCCAGCAGCCCTGATGGGAATCAGCCCCAGCATTTT. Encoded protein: CASSPDGNQPQHF.